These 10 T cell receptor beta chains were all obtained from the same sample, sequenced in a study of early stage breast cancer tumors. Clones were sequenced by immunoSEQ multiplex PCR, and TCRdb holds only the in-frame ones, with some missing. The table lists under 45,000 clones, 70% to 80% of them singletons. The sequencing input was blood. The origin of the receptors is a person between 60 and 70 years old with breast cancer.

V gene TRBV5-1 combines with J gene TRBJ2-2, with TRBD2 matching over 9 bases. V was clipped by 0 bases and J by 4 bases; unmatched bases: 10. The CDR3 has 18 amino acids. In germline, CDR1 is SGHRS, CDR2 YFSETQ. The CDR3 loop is CASSLVASGKPGTGELFF. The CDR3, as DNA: TGCGCCAGCAGCTTGGTGGCTAGCGGGAAGCCGGGCACCGGGGAGCTGTTTTTT.

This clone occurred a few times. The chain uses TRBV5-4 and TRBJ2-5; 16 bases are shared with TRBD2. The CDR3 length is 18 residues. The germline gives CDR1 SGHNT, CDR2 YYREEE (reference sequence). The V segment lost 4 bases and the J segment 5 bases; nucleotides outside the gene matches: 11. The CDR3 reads CASSTGLAGGPYGETQYF. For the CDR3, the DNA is TGTGCCAGCAGCACGGGACTAGCGGGGGGGCCTTATGGGGAGACCCAGTACTTC.

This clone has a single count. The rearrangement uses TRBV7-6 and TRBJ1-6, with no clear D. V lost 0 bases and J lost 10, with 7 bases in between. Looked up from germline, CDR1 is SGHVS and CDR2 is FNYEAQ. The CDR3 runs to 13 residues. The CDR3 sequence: CASSLAASSPLHF. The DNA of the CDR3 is TGTGCCAGCAGCTTAGCGGCCAGCTCACCCCTCCACTTT.

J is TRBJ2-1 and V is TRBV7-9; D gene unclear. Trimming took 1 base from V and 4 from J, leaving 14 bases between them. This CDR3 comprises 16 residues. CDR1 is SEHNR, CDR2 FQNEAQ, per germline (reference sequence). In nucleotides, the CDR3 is TGTGCCAGCAGCTTAGTAAAAGGGAAAAATTACAATGAGCAGTTCTTC. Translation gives CASSLVKGKNYNEQFF.

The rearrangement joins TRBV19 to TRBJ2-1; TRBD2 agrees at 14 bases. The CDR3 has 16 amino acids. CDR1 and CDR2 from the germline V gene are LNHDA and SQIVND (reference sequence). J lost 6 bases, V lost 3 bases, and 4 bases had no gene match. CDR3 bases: TGTGCCAGTAGTATTCCGGGACTAGCGGGAGTCAATGAGCAGTTCTTC. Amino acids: CASSIPGLAGVNEQFF.

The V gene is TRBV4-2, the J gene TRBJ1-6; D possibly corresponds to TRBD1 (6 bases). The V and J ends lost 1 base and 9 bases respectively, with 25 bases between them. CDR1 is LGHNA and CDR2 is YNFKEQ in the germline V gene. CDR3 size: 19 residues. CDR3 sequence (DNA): TGTGCCAGCAGCCAAGGGTACGCAGGGAGGGTCCCCAGGGGTTCACCCCTCCACTTT. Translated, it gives CASSQGYAGRVPRGSPLHF.

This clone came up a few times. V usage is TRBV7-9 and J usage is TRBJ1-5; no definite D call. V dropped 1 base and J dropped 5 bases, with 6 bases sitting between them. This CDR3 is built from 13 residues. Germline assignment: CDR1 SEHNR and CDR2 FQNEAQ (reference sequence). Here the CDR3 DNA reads TGTGCCAGCAGCTTAGACTTAGATCAGCCCCAGCATTTT. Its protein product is CASSLDLDQPQHF.

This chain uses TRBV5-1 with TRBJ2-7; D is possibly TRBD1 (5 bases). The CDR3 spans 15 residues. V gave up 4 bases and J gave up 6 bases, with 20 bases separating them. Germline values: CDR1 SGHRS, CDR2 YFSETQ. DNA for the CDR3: TGCGCCAGCAGCGCCGCACAGGTCCCTGGCTCCGAGCAGTACTTC. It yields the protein CASSAAQVPGSEQYF. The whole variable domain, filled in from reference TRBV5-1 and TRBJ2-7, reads KAGVTQTPRYLIKTRGQQVTLSCSPISGHRSVSWYQQTPGQGLQFLFEYFSETQRNKGNFPGRFSGRQFSNSRSEMNVSTLELGDSALYLCASSAAQVPGSEQYFGPGTRLTVT.

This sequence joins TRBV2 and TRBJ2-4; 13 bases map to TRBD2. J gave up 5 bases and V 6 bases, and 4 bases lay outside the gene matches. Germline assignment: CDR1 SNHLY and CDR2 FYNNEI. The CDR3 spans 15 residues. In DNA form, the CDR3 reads TGTGCCAGCAGACTAGCGGGAGGGCCGCAAAACATTCAGTACTTC. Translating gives CASRLAGGPQNIQYF.

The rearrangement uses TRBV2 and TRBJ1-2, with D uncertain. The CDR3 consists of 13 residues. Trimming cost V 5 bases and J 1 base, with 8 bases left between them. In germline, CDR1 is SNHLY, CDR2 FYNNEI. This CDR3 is CASSPIVNYGYTF. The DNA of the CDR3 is TGTGCCAGCAGTCCAATCGTTAACTATGGCTACACCTTC.